This TCR beta chain was recovered during a study of blood T cell repertoires in COVID-19. In the study overall: Samples taken during acute and convalescent COVID-19 were collected in the United States, Italy and Spain. The analysed material was cDNA or gDNA that came from T cells, B-cell-depleted T cells, or PBMCs.

Germline V gene sequence: CDR1 MGHRA, CDR2 YSYEKL. The length of the CDR3 is 19 residues. V shed 4 bases, J shed 2 bases, and the junction held 16 bases outside the gene matches. Authors' data handling: Quantification of nucleated cells was approximated via reference gene primer amplification. Measured with immunoSEQ multiplex PCR; TCRdb has only the in-frame clones, and not every one. The V and J calls and clone size were taken over from that table, and D and trimming were inferred from the DNA. The sample shows roughly 100,000 clones, 86% of them seen only once. The sequenced sample consisted of peripheral blood. The clonotype originates from a woman aged 80 or over with acute or convalescent COVID-19. The chain combines TRBV4-1 with TRBJ2-7, with 11 bases matching TRBD2. For the CDR3, the DNA is TGCGCCAGCAGCCCCCGGGGAACGACTAGCGGGGTCAGAACCTACGAGCAGTACTTC. Protein: CASSPRGTTSGVRTYEQYF.